This paragraph covers one T cell receptor beta chain sequence. TCRdb's copy holds only in-frame clones and misses some; the assay was immunoSEQ multiplex PCR. The sample lists about 250,000 clones; 80% to 85% were seen once. The data originate from a study of blood T cell repertoires in COVID-19. V shed 6 bases and J 5 bases; nucleotides not matched to a gene: 11. In germline, CDR1 is SGHTS, CDR2 YDEGEE. This CDR3 region has 15 residues. The chain recombines TRBV5-8 with TRBJ2-5, with 9 bases lining up with TRBD2. The receptor's source is a man aged 40-50 years with acute or convalescent COVID-19. The sample was peripheral blood. The DNA for the CDR3 is TGTGCCAGCATCCCCAGAGCGGGGGGCGCCGAGACCCAGTACTTC. It specifies CASIPRAGGAETQYF.